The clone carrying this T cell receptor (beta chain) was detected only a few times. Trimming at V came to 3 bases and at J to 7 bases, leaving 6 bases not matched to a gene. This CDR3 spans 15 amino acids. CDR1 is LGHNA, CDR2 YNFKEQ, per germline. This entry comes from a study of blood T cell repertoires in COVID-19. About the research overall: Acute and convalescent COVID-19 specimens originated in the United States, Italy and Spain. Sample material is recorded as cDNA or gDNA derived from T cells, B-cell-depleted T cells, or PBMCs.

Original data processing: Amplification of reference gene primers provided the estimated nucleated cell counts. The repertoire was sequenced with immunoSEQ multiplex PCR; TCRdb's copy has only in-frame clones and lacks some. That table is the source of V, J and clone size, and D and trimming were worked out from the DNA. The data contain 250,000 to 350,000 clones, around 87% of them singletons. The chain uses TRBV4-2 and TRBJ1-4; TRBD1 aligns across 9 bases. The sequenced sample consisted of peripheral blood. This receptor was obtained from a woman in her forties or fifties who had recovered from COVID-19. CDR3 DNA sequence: TGTGCCAGCAGCCAGAGGACAGGGGTAGGTGAAAAACTGTTTTTT. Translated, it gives CASSQRTGVGEKLFF.